This paragraph reports one TCR beta chain. Antigen unknown. Primers: 60 Vbeta forward and 13 Jbeta reverse. Sequencing used immunoSEQ multiplex PCR; TCRdb keeps in-frame clones, though not all of them. The top ten clones hold roughly 3.7% of a sample with fewer than 200,000 clones, 60% to 80% of them seen once. Germline V gene sequence: CDR1 SGHAT, CDR2 FQNNGV. This CDR3 comprises 16 residues. V lost 4 bases and J lost 0; bases outside the gene matches: 6. This sample stems from a study of cytomegalovirus exposure and HLA in healthy donors. Background on the study: Among the 350 to 400 donors who were genotyped, roughly 76% fell in the genetic ancestry cluster that is associated with self-reported Caucasian donors. General study points: A later analysis reportedly identified an Asian-associated ancestry cluster as carrying fewer N-insertions than the approximately 670-donor mean.

Sequencing used PBMCs. The genes are TRBV11-2 and TRBJ2-3, with 8 bases aligning to TRBD1. This sequence was found in a man younger than 45 in good health and CMV-seropositive. The CDR3 DNA reads TGTGCCAGCAGCTCAAGACAGGGGCGTAGCACAGATACGCAGTATTTT. Translating gives CASSSRQGRSTDTQYF.